This T cell receptor beta chain comes out of a study of follicular helper T cells after annual influenza vaccination (dated by TCRdb to 2016 to 2017). In terms of the full investigation: Blood was drawn on days 0, 7 and 28 after each seasonal influenza vaccination. To study recall of cTfh clones, some subjects were followed through successive annual vaccinations in the 2013-2014, 2014-2015 and 2015-2016 seasons. One week after vaccination, a second recruited cohort of 12 to 13 subjects (Table S1) displayed a similar ICOS+CD38+ cTfh response. Multi-year samples were obtained from about 6 subjects, with two vaccination seasons covered for a few subjects and three seasons covered for two subjects. The 2013-2014 samples were cryopreserved, while the 2015 samples were processed right after collection. Overall results and qualifications from the work: Undersampling of the much larger non-cTfh compartments could not be excluded when assessing influenza clone enrichment. Day 7 ICOS+CD38+ clones were most often found later in ICOS-CD38- cTfh, suggesting that subset may serve as a memory reservoir. Because only about 9.5-22% of the analyzed cells gave productive TCRB sequences, there was no way to sample rare clonotypes. With successive annual vaccinations, a recurrent oligoclonal ICOS+CD38+ cTfh response was recalled, and this response contained tetramer and AIM influenza-specific clonotypes. ICOS+CD38+ cTfh clonality correlated with the frequency of that population, and its change correlated with the change in circulating plasmablast frequency.

Seasonal inactivated influenza vaccine (Fluvarix) was administered to adults, and sorted blood CD4 subsets were tracked by TCRB sequencing before and after vaccination. To be eligible, subjects had to be community-dwelling and could not have received an influenza vaccine during the previous 6 months. Reasons for exclusion included contraindications to influenza vaccine, substance abuse, HIV/AIDS, active malignancy, immunomodulatory medication, and active illness such as respiratory infection. Per time point, between roughly 35 and 100 mL of blood was sampled. PBMC were isolated using Ficoll-Paque PLUS or SepMate separation. As a comparison non-Tfh subset, CXCR5- memory CD4 T cells were sorted. Cell subsets were sorted from PBMC on a BD FACS Aria before DNA extraction. This clone was seen just once. Its antigen is unknown. Within one base of it there is no much larger clone, and no base qualities were kept.

The method behind the library was the immunoSEQ multiplex PCR assay. Adaptive Biotechnologies handled the TCRB amplification, library preparation, sequencing and preliminary bioinformatics at Survey level resolution. The original pipeline was this. Clonality was calculated in R as 1 minus normalized Shannon entropy, and the Gini index was calculated with the R package ineq. To get the overlap score, the summed counts of shared sequences were divided by the total counts of all sequences in both of the compared samples. Significance of shared clonotypes was assessed by Fisher's exact test, with a theoretical repertoire of 10^7 TCRB sequences assumed. TCRdb took over this immuneACCESS table, retaining in-frame rearrangements with V and J assigned. Such tables are incomplete; in checked studies, under half of the missing clones stem from an unresolved V gene, and the remainder is unexplained. D and trimming come from the DNA, and the V and J calls and clone size come from that table. The sample table holds 9,900 or so clones, of which 65% to 80% were seen once. The ten largest account for about 0.95% of the sample.

Here the sequenced sample was CXCR5- memory CD4+ T cells sorted from blood, taken 6 weeks after influenza vaccination. The cell subset or site label corresponds to: CXCR5- memory CD4 T cells. This TCR was sampled from an adult who received the influenza vaccine.

The bases read TGTGCCAGCATATCCGACAACCCTAGACTTAAAAACATTCAGTACTTC. It codes for CASISDNPRLKNIQYF. The rearrangement combines TRBV7-3 with TRBJ2-4, with no D gene named confidently. The CDR3 sequence holds 16 residues, the cysteine and phenylalanine included. The DNA shown is the 48-base CDR3, in frame from base 1. The germline V gene provides CDR1 SGHTA and CDR2 FQGTGA. V and J are truncated by 7 bases and 4 bases respectively, leaving an intervening sequence of 20 bases.